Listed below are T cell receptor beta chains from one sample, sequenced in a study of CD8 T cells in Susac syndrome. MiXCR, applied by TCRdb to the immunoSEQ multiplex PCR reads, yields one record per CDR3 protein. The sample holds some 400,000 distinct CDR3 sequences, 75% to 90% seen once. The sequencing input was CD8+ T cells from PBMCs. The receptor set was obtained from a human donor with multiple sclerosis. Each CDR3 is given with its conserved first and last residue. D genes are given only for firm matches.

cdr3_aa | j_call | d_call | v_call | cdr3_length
CASREGSGEAFF | TRBJ1-1 | . | TRBV5-5 | 12
CASSFGQRMSSYEQYF | TRBJ2-7 | . | TRBV7-9 | 16
CASGFSTTQGGTDTQYF | TRBJ2-3 | . | TRBV12-5 | 17
CASTGGELGTDTQYF | TRBJ2-3 | . | TRBV12-3/TRBV12-4 | 15
CAWSLGQSGETQYF | TRBJ2-5 | . | TRBV30 | 14
CASSLTSGSDTQYF | TRBJ2-3 | TRBD2 | TRBV5-1 | 14
CSASTGIEATKNIQYF | TRBJ2-4 | . | TRBV20-1 | 16
CASSQDLLGYSPLHF | TRBJ1-6 | . | TRBV14 | 15
CASTPHAEWVGANVLTF | TRBJ2-6 | . | TRBV6-1 | 17
CASSFLFQTSDRNEQFF | TRBJ2-1 | TRBD2 | TRBV5-6 | 17
CSVALDGAGNTIYF | TRBJ1-3 | . | TRBV29-1 | 14
CSAGSSYEQYF | TRBJ2-7 | . | TRBV20-1 | 11
CASSGVAKATQYF | TRBJ2-3 | . | TRBV12-3/TRBV12-4 | 13
CASSRNTPEAFF | TRBJ1-1 | . | TRBV7-9 | 12
CATAGGPSYNEQFF | TRBJ2-1 | TRBD2 | TRBV24-1 | 14
CASSQEGQGLSGQPQHF | TRBJ1-5 | TRBD1 | TRBV4-1 | 17
CASSLGLFLETMNTEAFF | TRBJ1-1 | . | TRBV12-3/TRBV12-4 | 18
CASSPTGVAATEQFF | TRBJ2-1 | . | TRBV6-5 | 15
CASSLGLAGVNTEAFF | TRBJ1-1 | . | TRBV13 | 16
CAWDRDRESDTQYF | TRBJ2-3 | TRBD1 | TRBV30 | 14